This note documents a single TCR beta chain sequence. This clone has only a few counts. Its target antigen remains unknown. Per-base quality was not reported, and no clone a single base away is much larger than it. The data derive from a study of primary melanoma T cells and metastatic recurrence (dated by TCRdb to between 2020 and 2021). Broadly, across the study: The cohort consisted of approximately 210 primary melanomas of stage T2 to T4, each more than 1 mm thick. Whether patient outcome could be predicted by T-cell fraction and T-cell repertoire clonality in primary melanoma tumors was the question this study put to the test. The T-cell fraction measured by TCR beta sequencing was weighed against progression-free survival, the clinical outcome chosen for the comparison. Histopathological grading of tumor-infiltrating lymphocytes was compared with the T-cell fraction derived from sequencing. Overall study outcomes, separate from this receptor: The authors presented an effective T-cell-mediated antitumor response in primary melanoma only as a suggestion and not as a demonstrated mechanism. A T-cell fraction above 20% appeared protective regardless of ulceration status, mitotic rate or nodal disease. Reportedly, adding T-cell fraction to tumor thickness improved progression-free survival prediction more than adding any other histopathological variable did. Progression-free survival was reportedly predicted by the tumor T-cell fraction independently of age, mitotic rate, ulceration and thickness.

The CDR3 contains 19 residues, cysteine and phenylalanine counted. This entry keeps only the CDR3 DNA: 57 bases, framed from base 1. Relative to germline, V is missing 3 bases and J is missing 5 bases, with 14 bases of the junction outside any gene match. CDR1 and CDR2, looked up from the germline V gene, are SGHNT and YENEEA. Each patient's primary melanoma had been surgically resected and was viewed as potentially curable, though still at risk of metastatic recurrence. Library preparation used the immunoSEQ multiplex PCR assay. High-throughput sequencing of the T-cell receptor beta chain was performed on primary melanoma tumor tissue. The original methods were these. Among the repertoire analyses were the distribution of insertions and deletions and the sharing of TCRB CDR3 between samples. A gradient-boosted model ranked how well the T-cell fraction predicted outcome compared with histopathological variables. The table comes from immuneACCESS by way of TCRdb, which keeps in-frame sequences with V and J called. Part of the clones is missing from these tables; in studies checked, under half for an unresolved V gene and the rest for unknown reasons. For V, J and clone size, that table is used; D and trimming come from the DNA. The table for this sample lists approximately 2,500 clones; approximately 71% of them were counted only once. The top ten constitute about 29% of the sample.

The sequence joins TRBV11-3 to TRBJ2-5; TRBD2 fits 14 bases in the junction. Sequences were obtained from melanoma tumor tissue. The TCR sequence derives from a human donor with melanoma. The nucleotides read TGTGCCAGCAGCTTCCCGACTAGCGGGGGGGCCGTGATCGTCGAGACCCAGTACTTC. Its product reads: CASSFPTSGGAVIVETQYF.